The T cell receptor (beta chain) described here comes from a study of patients and donors after allogeneic stem cell transplantation (dated by TCRdb to 2018 to 2021). CDR1 and CDR2, per the germline V gene, are MDHEN and SYDVKM. Germline trimming: 8 bases from V, 0 bases from J; junction bases outside gene matches: 9. Including cysteine and phenylalanine, the CDR3 has 16 amino acids. Of the read, only the CDR3 DNA is kept; its 48 bases are in frame from base 1. The sample holds a few counts of this clonotype. Its target antigen remains unknown. No base-level quality is on record; no much larger clone is a single base apart. Libraries were made using RT-PCR. The instrument given in TCRdb is NextSeq 550. TCRdb ran its own pipeline on the public reads, namely fastp trimming at Q25 and MiXCR clone calling, and kept in-frame beta chains. Rows are unified per CDR3 protein, each entry keeping the most common DNA and genes. The sample table records some 87,000 distinct CDR3 sequences; 45% to 50% of these occur just once. About 64% of the sample is in the top ten clones.

Sequenced sample: blood, either unsorted or a sorted T cell fraction (not recorded which). The chain is encoded by TRBV28 joined to TRBJ1-1, with 10 middle bases fitting TRBD1. The receptor comes from a human donor who was either an allogeneic HSCT recipient or a stem cell or donor lymphocyte infusion donor (not recorded which). It is not recorded whose cells these are; they may come from a transplant donor. At the DNA level, the sequence is TGTGCCAGCCGCACACCGGGACAGGGGTTGAACACTGAAGCTTTCTTT. This sequence encodes CASRTPGQGLNTEAFF.